The next 24 T cell receptor beta chains were all read from a single sample in a study of CD8 T cells in ankylosing spondylitis. Using its own MiXCR run on the 5' RACE reads, TCRdb lists one record per CDR3 protein. Among about 220,000 distinct CDR3 sequences listed, about a quarter were seen once. Sequenced input: blood, either unsorted or a sorted T cell fraction (not recorded which). The source of these receptors is a male donor with ankylosing spondylitis or in good health (not recorded which).

Here the CDR3 DNA reads TGCAGCGTTGACAGGGGGCCCGGCTACACCTTC. Encoded protein: CSVDRGPGYTF. The chain joins TRBV29-1 to TRBJ1-2, with 8 bases identical to TRBD1. The CDR3 is 11 amino acids. Germline CDR1 SQVTM, CDR2 ANQGSEA. V was pared by 3 bases and J by 8 bases, with 2 bases of the junction left unmatched.

The table lists this clonotype with many counts. A read error is possible here, since a much larger clone lies one base away. The V gene is TRBV4-1, the J gene TRBJ2-1; perhaps D is TRBD1 or TRBD2 (5 bases each). Trimming cost V 5 bases and J 0 bases, with 14 bases left between them. The CDR3 is made up of 16 amino acids. The germline V gene has CDR1 MGHRA and CDR2 YSYEKL. CDR3 sequence reads: CASSSTRDPSYNEQFF. The CDR3 nucleotides read TGCGCCAGCAGCTCTACAAGGGACCCCTCCTACAATGAGCAGTTCTTC.

Comment on this clonotype: A much larger clone differs from this one at a single base, so this may be a read error. The genes are TRBV4-1 and TRBJ2-5; 9 nucleotides match TRBD1. Germline CDR1 reads MGHRA; CDR2 reads YSYEKL. The CDR3 consists of 13 residues. In DNA form, the CDR3 reads TGCGCCAGCAGCCGGGACAGGGAAGAGACCCAGTGCTTC. This sequence encodes CASSRDREETQCF.

This clonotype showed up many times. The V gene is TRBV7-2, the J gene TRBJ1-5, with TRBD1 identical over 7 bases. Per germline, CDR1 SGHTA and CDR2 FQGNSA. The length of the CDR3 is 15 residues. Losses at the gene ends were 1 base for V and 6 bases for J; bases not matched to a gene: 6. The CDR3: CASSLESGGRQPQHF. For the CDR3, the DNA is TGTGCCAGCAGCTTAGAGTCAGGGGGGCGTCAGCCCCAGCATTTT.

V gene TRBV20-1 combines with J gene TRBJ1-2, with 7 bases fitting TRBD1. This CDR3 is 16 amino acids long. Germline V CDR1 and CDR2: DFQATT, SNEGSKA (reference sequence). The junction had 11 bases not matched to a gene; V was cut back by 1 base and J by 3 bases. The CDR3 DNA follows: TGCAGTGCTAGAGGGGGGAGATCCGGGACAGACTATGGCTACACCTTC. Translated: CSARGGRSGTDYGYTF.

The table lists this clonotype with a few counts. The CDR3: CSAGRDSYEQYF. The DNA of the CDR3 is TGCAGTGCGGGCCGGGACTCCTACGAGCAGTACTTC. The chain couples TRBV20-1 to TRBJ2-7, with D possibly being TRBD2 (5 bases). Germline V gene lookup returns CDR1 DFQATT and CDR2 SNEGSKA (reference sequence). With 6 bases removed from V and 0 bases from J, the gap between germline ends came to 9 bases. CDR3 length: 12 residues.

This clonotype came up a few times. The rearrangement joins TRBV20-1 to TRBJ2-3; 15 positions match TRBD2. V was clipped by 6 bases and J by 8 bases; unmatched bases: 6. CDR1 is DFQATT, CDR2 SNEGSKA, per germline (reference sequence). The CDR3 consists of 14 residues. The CDR3 sequence: CSAGTSGRRGTQYF. DNA for the CDR3: TGCAGTGCAGGGACTAGCGGGAGGAGGGGTACGCAGTATTTT.

The J gene is TRBJ2-7, the V gene TRBV4-1; TRBD2 matches 16 bases. V trimming: 0 bases; J trimming: 5 bases; junction bases outside the gene matches: 7. Germline V lookup: CDR1 MGHRA, CDR2 YSYEKL. The length of the CDR3 is 18 residues. CDR3 in DNA: TGCGCCAGCAGCCAAGATAGAGGGACTAGCGGGAGGGCCAACGAGCAGTACTTC. This translates into CASSQDRGTSGRANEQYF.

This clonotype has at least ten counts. The rearrangement joins TRBV9 to TRBJ1-3, with TRBD1 identical over 7 bases. The germline V gene has CDR1 SGDLS and CDR2 YYNGEE. Trimming cost V 5 bases and J 8 bases; bases outside gene matches: 13. This CDR3 contains 15 residues. CDR3 in amino acids: CASSLATGLTDTIYF. CDR3 DNA sequence: TGTGCCAGCAGTCTCGCGACAGGGTTGACGGACACCATATATTTT.

This clonotype has at least ten counts. The V call is TRBV2, the J call TRBJ2-7; no firm D call. CDR1 is SNHLY, CDR2 FYNNEI, per germline. The CDR3 extends over 15 amino acids. V was cut by 5 bases and J by 5 bases, with 19 bases left in between. CDR3 bases: TGTGCCAGCAGTTCCCAGATAACCAACACTGACGAGCAGTACTTC. This translates into CASSSQITNTDEQYF.

Ten or more counts support this clonotype. The V and J genes are TRBV4-2 and TRBJ1-2; D remains unclear. The CDR3 runs to 15 residues. V was shortened by 0 bases and J by 4 bases, with 12 bases between the two germline ends. Germline CDR1 is LGHNA and CDR2 is YNFKEQ. The CDR3 DNA reads TGTGCCAGCAGCCAAGATCGGACCGTTCCCTATGGCTACACCTTC. Its protein product is CASSQDRTVPYGYTF.

V is TRBV7-2 and J is TRBJ2-7; 9 nucleotides agree with TRBD1. The germline CDR1 and CDR2 sequences are SGHTA and FQGNSA. The CDR3 is 13 amino acids. The V segment lost 5 bases and the J segment 6 bases; nucleotides outside the gene matches: 5. Written as DNA, the CDR3 is TGTGCCAGCAGCCCGGGACAGGGATTCGAGCAGTACTTC. This encodes CASSPGQGFEQYF.

The chain links TRBV27 to TRBJ2-2; possible D gene TRBD1, 5 bases. V was cut by 3 bases and J by 0 bases, with 8 bases left in between. The CDR3 is 15 amino acids. Germline CDR1 reads MNHEY; CDR2 reads SMNVEV (reference sequence). CDR3 residues: CASSLQGTNTGELFF. The CDR3 bases are TGTGCCAGCAGTTTGCAGGGTACGAACACCGGGGAGCTGTTTTTT.

At least ten counts were recorded for this clonotype. The rearrangement joins TRBV5-1 to TRBJ2-1; D is unresolved. The CDR3 contains 14 residues. Germline CDR1 SGHRS, CDR2 YFSETQ. The ends were cut back, 2 bases at V and 6 bases at J, with 12 bases in the middle. The CDR3 DNA reads TGCGCCAGCAGCTTACCTCCGGGCCGCAATGAGCAGTTCTTC. Its protein is CASSLPPGRNEQFF.

The rearrangement links TRBV20-1 to TRBJ2-7, with D unclear. This CDR3 has 12 amino acids. Germline CDR1 reads DFQATT; CDR2 reads SNEGSKA (reference sequence). V was cut by 1 base and J by 1 base, with 5 bases left in between. DNA of the CDR3: TGCAGTGCTAGAGGACCGTCCTACGAGCAGTACTTC. Amino acid sequence: CSARGPSYEQYF.

This clonotype has at least ten counts. J is TRBJ1-1 and V is TRBV6-1; D might be TRBD1 (5 bases). The germline CDR1 and CDR2 sequences are MNHNS and SASEGT. V was cut by 6 bases and J by 5 bases, with 16 bases left in between. This CDR3 has 14 amino acids. CDR3 nucleotide sequence: TGTGCCAGCAGCCGGGGCGCCACGGGGACTGAAGCTTTCTTT. It is translated as CASSRGATGTEAFF.

The chain joins TRBV19 to TRBJ2-1, with D tentatively TRBD1 (6 bases). Germline-derived CDR1 and CDR2 are LNHDA and SQIVND (reference sequence). The CDR3 runs 14 residues. Trimming removed 3 bases from V and 8 bases from J, with 14 bases in between. As DNA, the CDR3 is TGTGCCAGTAGTATCGGCAGGGGTGGCGATGAGCAGTTCTTC. Amino acids: CASSIGRGGDEQFF.

The chain is built from TRBV5-1 and TRBJ1-4; 7 positions match TRBD1. Germline V CDR1 and CDR2: SGHRS, YFSETQ. CDR3 length: 15 residues. Trimming removed 3 bases from V and 5 bases from J; junction bases left unmatched: 7. CDR3 nucleotides: TGCGCCAGCAGCTCCCGGGTAGGGGGCAATGAAAAACTGTTTTTT. Translation: CASSSRVGGNEKLFF.

This clonotype has only one observation. The chain combines TRBV11-2 with TRBJ2-1, with TRBD1 identical over 7 bases. V was clipped by 0 bases and J by 4 bases; unmatched bases: 9. The CDR3 consists of 17 residues. Germline CDR1 SGHAT, CDR2 FQNNGV. This CDR3 is CASSLDMLRQGYNEQFF. The CDR3 DNA reads as TGTGCCAGCAGCTTAGATATGTTGCGACAGGGATACAATGAGCAGTTCTTC.

This clonotype has just a few counts. This chain connects TRBV29-1 to TRBJ2-3; D gene uncertain. The V end lost 5 bases, the J end lost 2 bases, and 11 bases lay between the germline ends. Germline V gives CDR1 SQVTM, CDR2 ANQGSEA. CDR3 size: 13 residues. The CDR3 is CSVSKFTTDTQYF. The CDR3 nucleotides are TGCAGCGTTTCGAAGTTTACCACAGATACGCAGTATTTT.

This sequence joins TRBV18 and TRBJ1-5, with a possible D match to TRBD1 (6 bases). The V gene lost 5 bases and the J gene lost 3 bases, with 11 bases spanning the gap. Germline CDR1 reads KGHSH; CDR2 reads LQKENI. The CDR3 extends over 14 amino acids. As DNA, the CDR3 is TGTGCCAGCTCAACAGGGAGGGACAATCAGCCCCAGCATTTT. It specifies CASSTGRDNQPQHF. The complete variable domain, with remaining parts taken from reference TRBV18 and TRBJ1-5, reads NAGVMQNPRHLVRRRGQEARLRCSPMKGHSHVYWYRQLPEEGLKFMVYLQKENIIDESGMPKERFSAEFPKEGPSILRIQQVVRGDSAAYFCASSTGRDNQPQHFGDGTRLSIL.

This clonotype was seen at least ten times. The chain recombines TRBV28 with TRBJ2-4; possibly TRBD1 for D (6 bases). The germline gives CDR1 MDHEN, CDR2 SYDVKM. The CDR3 is made up of 14 amino acids. The V end lost 5 bases, the J end lost 1 base, and 9 bases lay between the germline ends. This CDR3 reads CASSPTGAKNIQYF. The CDR3 coding sequence is TGTGCCAGCAGTCCTACAGGGGCCAAAAACATTCAGTACTTC.

This chain connects TRBV20-1 to TRBJ2-3; D is unclear. V dropped 0 bases and J dropped 2 bases, with 15 bases sitting between them. The CDR3 extends over 16 amino acids. Germline V gives CDR1 DFQATT, CDR2 SNEGSKA (reference sequence). As DNA, the CDR3 is TGCAGTGCTAGAGATCATGGCGGCCCCCTCACAGATACGCAGTATTTT. Its protein is CSARDHGGPLTDTQYF.

V gene TRBV5-6 combines with J gene TRBJ2-3, with D perhaps TRBD2 (5 bases). The CDR3 has 14 residues. V was trimmed by 4 bases and J by 0 bases, leaving 9 bases between them. In germline, CDR1 is SGHDT, CDR2 YYEEEE. The CDR3 DNA reads as TGTGCCAGCAGCGGGAGCCAGAGCACAGATACGCAGTATTTT. This gives the protein CASSGSQSTDTQYF.